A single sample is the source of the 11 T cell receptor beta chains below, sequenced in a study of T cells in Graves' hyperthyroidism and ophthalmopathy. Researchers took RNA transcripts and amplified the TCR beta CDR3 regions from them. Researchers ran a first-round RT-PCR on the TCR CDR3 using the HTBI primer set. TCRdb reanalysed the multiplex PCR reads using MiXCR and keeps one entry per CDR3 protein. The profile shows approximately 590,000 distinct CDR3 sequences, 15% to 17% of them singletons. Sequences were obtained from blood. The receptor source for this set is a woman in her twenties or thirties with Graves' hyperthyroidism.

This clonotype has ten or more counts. This chain's CDR3 is CASSRPGPAYEQYF. The CDR3 nucleotides read TGTGCCAGCAGCCGCCCGGGACCCGCCTACGAGCAGTACTTC. This sequence joins TRBV7-9 and TRBJ2-7, with D possibly called TRBD1 or TRBD2 (5 bases each). Trimming stripped 5 bases from V and 2 bases from J, with 13 bases between. The germline CDR1 and CDR2 sequences are SEHNR and FQNEAQ (reference sequence). CDR3 size: 14 residues.

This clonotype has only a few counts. CDR3 DNA: TGCAGCGCTGTGACCGCGACAGGGGGGACCTACGAGCAGTACTTC. This codes for CSAVTATGGTYEQYF. The rearrangement links TRBV29-1 to TRBJ2-7; TRBD1 matches 9 bases. V lost 7 bases and J lost 2; bases outside the gene matches: 12. The CDR3 covers 15 residues. Per the germline V gene, CDR1 is SQVTM and CDR2 is ANQGSEA.

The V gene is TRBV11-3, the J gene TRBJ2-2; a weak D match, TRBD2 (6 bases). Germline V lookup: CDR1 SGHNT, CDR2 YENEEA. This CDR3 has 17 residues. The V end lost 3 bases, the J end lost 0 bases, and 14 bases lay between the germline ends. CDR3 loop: CASSFSGWRANTGELFF. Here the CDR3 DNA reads TGTGCCAGCAGCTTCTCCGGGTGGAGGGCGAACACCGGGGAGCTGTTTTTT. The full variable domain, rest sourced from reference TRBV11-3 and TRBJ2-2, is EAGVVQSPRYKIIEKKQPVAFWCNPISGHNTLYWYLQNLGQGPELLIRYENEEAVDDSQLPKDRFSAERLKGVDSTLKIQPAELGDSAVYLCASSFSGWRANTGELFFGEGSRLTVL.

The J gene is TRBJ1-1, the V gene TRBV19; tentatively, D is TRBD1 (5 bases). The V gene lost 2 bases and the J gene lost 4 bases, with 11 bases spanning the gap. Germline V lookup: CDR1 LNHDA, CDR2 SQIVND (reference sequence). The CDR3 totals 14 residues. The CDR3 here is CASSIKGSGTEAFF. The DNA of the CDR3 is TGTGCCAGTAGTATAAAGGGGTCAGGCACTGAAGCTTTCTTT.

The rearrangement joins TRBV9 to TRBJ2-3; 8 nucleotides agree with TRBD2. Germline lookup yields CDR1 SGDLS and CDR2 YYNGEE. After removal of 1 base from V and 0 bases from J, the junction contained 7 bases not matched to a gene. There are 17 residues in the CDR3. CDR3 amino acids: CASSVTGAGGSTDTQYF. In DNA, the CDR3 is TGTGCCAGCAGCGTAACCGGGGCGGGAGGAAGCACAGATACGCAGTATTTT.

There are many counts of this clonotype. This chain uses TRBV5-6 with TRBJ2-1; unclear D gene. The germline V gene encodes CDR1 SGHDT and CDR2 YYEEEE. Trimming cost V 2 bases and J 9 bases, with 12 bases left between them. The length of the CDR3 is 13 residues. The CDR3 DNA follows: TGTGCCAGCAGCTTCTCCCCTCCTAGTGAGCAGTTCTTC. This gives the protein CASSFSPPSEQFF.

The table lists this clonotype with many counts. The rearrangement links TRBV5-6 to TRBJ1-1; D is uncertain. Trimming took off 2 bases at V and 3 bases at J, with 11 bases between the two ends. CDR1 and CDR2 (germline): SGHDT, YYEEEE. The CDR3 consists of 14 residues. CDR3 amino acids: CASSFRFLDTEAFF. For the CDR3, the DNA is TGTGCCAGCAGCTTTCGGTTTCTGGACACTGAAGCTTTCTTT.

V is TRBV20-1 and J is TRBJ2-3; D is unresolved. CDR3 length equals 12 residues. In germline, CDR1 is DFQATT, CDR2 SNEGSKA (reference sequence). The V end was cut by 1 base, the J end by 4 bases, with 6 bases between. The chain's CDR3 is CSARAAPDTQYF. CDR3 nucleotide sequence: TGCAGTGCTAGAGCCGCCCCAGATACGCAGTATTTT.

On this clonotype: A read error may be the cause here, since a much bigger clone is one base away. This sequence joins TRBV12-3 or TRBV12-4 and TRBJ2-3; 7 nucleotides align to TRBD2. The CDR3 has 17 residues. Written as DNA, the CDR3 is TGTGTCAGCAGTTCGGGCTTGGGGCGGGAGAGGGGAGATACGCAGTATTTT. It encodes CVSSSGLGRERGDTQYF.

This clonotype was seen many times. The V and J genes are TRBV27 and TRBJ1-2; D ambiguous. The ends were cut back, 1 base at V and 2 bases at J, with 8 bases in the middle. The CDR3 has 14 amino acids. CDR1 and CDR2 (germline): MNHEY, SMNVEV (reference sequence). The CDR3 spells CASSLYGENYGYTF. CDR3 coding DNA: TGTGCCAGCAGTTTATACGGGGAGAACTATGGCTACACCTTC.

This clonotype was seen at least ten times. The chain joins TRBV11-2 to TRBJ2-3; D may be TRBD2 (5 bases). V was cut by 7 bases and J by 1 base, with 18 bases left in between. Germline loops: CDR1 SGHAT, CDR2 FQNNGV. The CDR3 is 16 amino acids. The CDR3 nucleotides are TGTGCCAGCACCAGATCGGGTCGGCGGGGCACAGATACGCAGTATTTT. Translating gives CASTRSGRRGTDTQYF.